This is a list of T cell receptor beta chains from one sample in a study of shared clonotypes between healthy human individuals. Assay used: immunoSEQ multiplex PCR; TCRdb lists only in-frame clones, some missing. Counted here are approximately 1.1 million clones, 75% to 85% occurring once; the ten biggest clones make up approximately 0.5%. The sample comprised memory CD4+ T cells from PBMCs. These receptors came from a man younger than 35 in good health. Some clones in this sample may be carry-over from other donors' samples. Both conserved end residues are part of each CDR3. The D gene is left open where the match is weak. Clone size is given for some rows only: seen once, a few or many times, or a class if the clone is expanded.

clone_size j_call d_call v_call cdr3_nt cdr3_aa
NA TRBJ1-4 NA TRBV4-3 TGCGCCAGCAGCCTTACATCAGGATTAGCAACTAATGAAAAACTGTTTTTT CASSLTSGLATNEKLFF
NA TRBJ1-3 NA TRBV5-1 TGCGCCAGCAGCGACCCCGGAGGGGGAAACACCATATATTTT CASSDPGGGNTIYF
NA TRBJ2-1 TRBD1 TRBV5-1 TGCGCCAGCAGCTTGGTCCGGACAGGGGGCTACAATGAGCAGTTCTTC CASSLVRTGGYNEQFF
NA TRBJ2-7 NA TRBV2 TGTGCCAGCAGACCAGGGAGTCAATACGAGCAGTACTTC CASRPGSQYEQYF
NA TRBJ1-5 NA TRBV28 TGTGCCAGCAGTCGTGGGTCGATAAGCAATCAGCCCCAGCATTTT CASSRGSISNQPQHF
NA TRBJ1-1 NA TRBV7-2 TGTGCCAGCAGCCCATCTGCCTTGAACACTGAAGCTTTCTTT CASSPSALNTEAFF
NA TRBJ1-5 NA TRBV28 TGTGCCAGCACCTCTGCGGGATACAATCAGCCCCAGCATTTT CASTSAGYNQPQHF
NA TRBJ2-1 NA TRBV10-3 TGTGCCATCAGTGACAGGGTTTACAATGAGCAGTTCTTC CAISDRVYNEQFF
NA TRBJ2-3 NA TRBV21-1 TGTGCCGGGGCGGCGGGAACAGATACGCAGTATTTT CAGAAGTDTQYF
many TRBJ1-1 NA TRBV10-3 TGTGCCATCAGTGTGGGAACTAAGAACACTGAAGCTTTCTTT CAISVGTKNTEAFF
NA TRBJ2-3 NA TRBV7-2 TGTGCCAGCAGCCGCAGGACCAGCACAGATACGCAGTATTTT CASSRRTSTDTQYF
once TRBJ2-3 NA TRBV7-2 TGTGCCAGCAGCTATCGGGTAGCGGGCACAGATACGCAGTATTTT CASSYRVAGTDTQYF
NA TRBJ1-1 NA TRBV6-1 TGTGCCAGCAAACGGGAATTAGGCACTGAAGCTTTCTTT CASKRELGTEAFF
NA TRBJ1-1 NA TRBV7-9 TGTGCCAGCAGCTATGGACGGGGGAACACTGAAGCTTTCTTT CASSYGRGNTEAFF
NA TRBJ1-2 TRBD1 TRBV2 TGTGCCAGCAGGGGACCATGGGGACAGGGGATCTATGGCTACACCTTC CASRGPWGQGIYGYTF
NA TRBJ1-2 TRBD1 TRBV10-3 TGTGCCATCACACCCACGACAGGGTACTATGGCTACACCTTC CAITPTTGYYGYTF
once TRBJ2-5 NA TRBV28 TGTGCCAGCAGTCCCCACACGACAGAGACCCAGTACTTC CASSPHTTETQYF
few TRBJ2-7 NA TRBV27 TGTGCCAGCAGCCGCGGCCGCGGGTTGGTGTACGAGCAGTACTTC CASSRGRGLVYEQYF
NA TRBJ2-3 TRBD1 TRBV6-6 TGTGCCAGCATCCCACCGGGACAGGGGAAAGATACGCAGTATTTT CASIPPGQGKDTQYF
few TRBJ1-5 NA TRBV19 TGTGCCAGTAGTATAGCACAGGGTGTGGGTCAGCCCCAGCATTTT CASSIAQGVGQPQHF
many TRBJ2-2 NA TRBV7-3 TGTGCCAGCAGCGCGGTGGGCACCGGGGAGCTGTTTTTT CASSAVGTGELFF
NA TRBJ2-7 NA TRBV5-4 TGTGCCAGCAGCGTAGGGGCCACCTACGAGCAGTACTTC CASSVGATYEQYF
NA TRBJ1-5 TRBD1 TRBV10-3 TGTGCCATCAGTGCGGCAGACAGGGGGGTTCAGCCCCAGCATTTT CAISAADRGVQPQHF
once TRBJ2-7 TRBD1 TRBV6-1 TGTGCCACCAGGCTAATGGGACAGGGGGCTTACGAGCAGTACTTC CATRLMGQGAYEQYF
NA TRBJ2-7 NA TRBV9 TGTGCCAGCAGCGTAGGCGGACGGACTGACTACGAGCAGTACTTC CASSVGGRTDYEQYF
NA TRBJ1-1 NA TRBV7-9 TGTGCCAGCAGCTTGGGAGGAGGCACTGAAGCTTTCTTT CASSLGGGTEAFF
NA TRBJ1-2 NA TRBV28 TGTGCCAGCAGGGGAACAGGGATCCTCTATGGCTACACCTTC CASRGTGILYGYTF
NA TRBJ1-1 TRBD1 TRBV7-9 TGTGCCAGCAGCCGTACTGGACAGGGCGCGGAAGCTTTCTTT CASSRTGQGAEAFF
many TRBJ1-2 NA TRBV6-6 TGTGCCAGCAGTTACGCCGGGGACTATGGCTACACCTTC CASSYAGDYGYTF
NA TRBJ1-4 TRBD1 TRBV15 TGTGCCACCAGCAGAGATATGGGGACAGGAAGTAATGAAAAACTGTTTTTT CATSRDMGTGSNEKLFF
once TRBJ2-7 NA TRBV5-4 TGTGCCAGCAGCATAGGGGACACCTACTACGAGCAGTACTTC CASSIGDTYYEQYF
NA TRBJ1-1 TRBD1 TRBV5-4 TGTGCCAGCAGCCTAAAGACAGGGTTCCACACTGAAGCTTTCTTT CASSLKTGFHTEAFF
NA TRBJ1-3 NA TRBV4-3 TGCGCCAGCAGCCAAACGTCCCTCGGGGGCCCGATCCACGGGGCTGGAAACACCATATATTTT CASSQTSLGGPIHGAGNTIYF
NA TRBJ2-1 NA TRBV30 TGTGCCTGGAATGCAGCGGTACCTTACAATGAGCAGTTCTTC CAWNAAVPYNEQFF
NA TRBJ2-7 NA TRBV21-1 TGTGCCAGCAGCAGGTACGAGCAGTACTTC CASSRYEQYF